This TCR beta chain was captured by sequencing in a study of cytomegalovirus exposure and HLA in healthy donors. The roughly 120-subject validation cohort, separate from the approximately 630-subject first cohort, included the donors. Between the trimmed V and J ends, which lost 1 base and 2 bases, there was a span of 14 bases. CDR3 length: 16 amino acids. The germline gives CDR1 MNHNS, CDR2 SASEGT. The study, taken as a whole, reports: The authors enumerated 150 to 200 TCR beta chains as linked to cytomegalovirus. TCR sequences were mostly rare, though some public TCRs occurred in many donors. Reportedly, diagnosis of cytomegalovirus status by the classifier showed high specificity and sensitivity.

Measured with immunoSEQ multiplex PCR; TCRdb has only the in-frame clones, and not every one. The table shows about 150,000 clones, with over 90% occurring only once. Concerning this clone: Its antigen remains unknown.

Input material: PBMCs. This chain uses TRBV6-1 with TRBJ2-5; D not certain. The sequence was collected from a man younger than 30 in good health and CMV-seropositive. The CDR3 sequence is CASSEVRSILQETQYF. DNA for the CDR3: TGTGCCAGCAGTGAAGTCCGGTCGATCCTTCAAGAGACCCAGTACTTC.